This record concerns one TCR beta chain sequence. Across under 25 US areas, participants ranged in age from about 18 to 100 years. The CDR3 runs 15 residues. V was shortened by 0 bases and J by 1 base, with 10 bases between the two germline ends. CDR1 is SGHRS, CDR2 YFSETQ, per germline. The data were taken from a study of blood T cell repertoires in COVID-19. Assay used: immunoSEQ multiplex PCR; TCRdb lists only in-frame clones, some missing. Found here are 330,000 or so clones, roughly nine tenths of them singletons; the top ten hold around 3%. Sequencing input: PBMCs or T cells enriched from blood (not recorded which). This clonotype was obtained from a woman aged 25 to 39 who had recovered from COVID-19. The gene calls are TRBV5-1 and TRBJ1-2; D is perhaps TRBD1 (6 bases). CDR3 in amino acids: CASSLDGQSNYGYTF. For the CDR3, the DNA is TGCGCCAGCAGCTTGGACGGACAGAGTAACTATGGCTACACCTTC.